A single sample is the source of the 28 T cell receptor beta chains below, sequenced in a study of technical replicates of blood from a few donors. Produced via immunoSEQ multiplex PCR; TCRdb's table is partial and in-frame only. In the table there are 75,000 to 100,000 clones, about 96% of which are singletons. The sequenced sample was T cells isolated from PBMCs. The source is a human donor in good health.

V usage is TRBV6-1 and J usage is TRBJ1-6; D is unresolved. The CDR3 is 15 residues long. CDR1 MNHNS and CDR2 SASEGT come from the germline V gene. V was cut by 6 bases and J by 7 bases, with 16 bases left in between. The CDR3: CASSERGASNSPLHF. In DNA, the CDR3 is TGTGCCAGCAGCGAGCGGGGTGCCTCCAATTCACCCCTCCACTTT.

The chain employs TRBV11-2 and TRBJ2-7; maybe TRBD2 (5 bases). The CDR3 sequence is 12 residues long. Trimming took 7 bases from V and 3 from J, leaving 10 bases between them. The V gene's germline CDR1 is SGHAT and CDR2 FQNNGV. In DNA form, the CDR3 reads TGTGCCAGCACACAGCGGTACTACGAGCAGTACTTC. Protein product: CASTQRYYEQYF.

The chain is built from TRBV18 and TRBJ1-4; 8 bases map to TRBD1. Germline V lookup: CDR1 KGHSH, CDR2 LQKENI. The CDR3 is 14 residues long. V dropped 8 bases and J dropped 6; count of bases not matched to a gene: 8. DNA for the CDR3: TGTGCCAGCAGACAACAGGGGGTCGATGAAAAACTGTTTTTT. The encoded protein is CASRQQGVDEKLFF.

This chain uses TRBV10-3 with TRBJ2-2; 10 positions match TRBD1. The CDR3 consists of 15 residues. After removal of 6 bases from V and 5 bases from J, the junction contained 6 bases not matched to a gene. CDR1 and CDR2 (germline): ENHRY, SYGVKD. The CDR3 nucleotides read TGTGCCATCAGGCGGGACAGGGGAACTACCGGGGAGCTGTTTTTT. Translating it yields CAIRRDRGTTGELFF.

This chain joins TRBV4-2 and TRBJ1-2; 7 nucleotides match TRBD1. CDR3 length: 18 amino acids. Germline values: CDR1 LGHNA, CDR2 YNFKEQ. With 1 base clipped from V and 2 bases from J, the junction kept 13 bases outside the gene matches. CDR3 in amino acids: CASSQVGSGGRGNYGYTF. The DNA of the CDR3 is TGTGCCAGCAGCCAAGTGGGTTCAGGGGGACGGGGAAACTATGGCTACACCTTC.

The chain joins TRBV5-1 to TRBJ2-7, with D perhaps TRBD1 (7 bases). In germline, CDR1 is SGHRS, CDR2 YFSETQ. This CDR3 is 14 amino acids long. Deletions cut 0 bases from V and 9 bases from J, with 16 bases between. The CDR3 reads CASSLEGGAGGQYF. CDR3 nucleotide sequence: TGCGCCAGCAGCTTGGAAGGAGGGGCAGGGGGGCAGTACTTC.

This rearrangement joins TRBV6-1 to TRBJ2-3, with TRBD2 matching 9 bases. V gave up 3 bases and J gave up 3 bases; unmatched junction bases: 10. Germline V lookup: CDR1 MNHNS, CDR2 SASEGT. This CDR3 is 17 amino acids long. This CDR3 reads CASSDRPGLASTDTQYF. CDR3 coding DNA: TGTGCCAGCAGTGACAGGCCAGGACTAGCGAGTACAGATACGCAGTATTTT.

The chain uses TRBV9 and TRBJ2-1; a weak D match, TRBD1 (5 bases). The CDR3 contains 12 residues. The ends were cut back, 6 bases at V and 6 bases at J, with 10 bases in the middle. Looked up from germline, CDR1 is SGDLS and CDR2 is YYNGEE. CDR3 amino acids: CASNTGSNEQFF. For the CDR3, the DNA is TGTGCCAGCAATACAGGCTCCAATGAGCAGTTCTTC.

The chain joins TRBV7-6 to TRBJ2-1, with D uncertain. Trimming took 1 base from V and 0 from J, leaving 13 bases between them. CDR3 length: 17 amino acids. Germline V gene data show CDR1 as SGHVS and CDR2 as FNYEAQ. The CDR3 loop is CASSLEMTGPSYNEQFF. Here the CDR3 DNA reads TGTGCCAGCAGCTTAGAGATGACGGGTCCCTCCTACAATGAGCAGTTCTTC.

The CDR3 DNA sequence: TGTGCCAGCAGCAGACAGGTGCAAGCCTACGAGCAGTACTTC. It specifies CASSRQVQAYEQYF. This rearrangement joins TRBV6-1 to TRBJ2-7; D is possibly TRBD1 (6 bases). The CDR3 spans 14 residues. V was clipped by 6 bases and J by 2 bases, with 14 bases between them. Per germline, CDR1 MNHNS and CDR2 SASEGT.

The CDR3 bases are TGCGCCAGCAGCTTGGGCGGACAGCTAAGTTACAATGAGCAGTTCTTC. As protein: CASSLGGQLSYNEQFF. The chain carries TRBV5-1 and TRBJ2-1; tentatively, D is TRBD1 (6 bases). V was cut by 0 bases and J by 4 bases, with 14 bases left in between. The CDR3 spans 16 residues. The germline gives CDR1 SGHRS, CDR2 YFSETQ.

The chain employs TRBV18 and TRBJ1-1; D remains ambiguous. CDR1 KGHSH and CDR2 LQKENI come from the germline V gene. The CDR3 totals 15 residues. V lost 4 bases, J lost 5 bases, and 17 bases lay in between. Here the CDR3 reads CASSLRTGSKTEAFF. The CDR3 region has the DNA TGTGCCAGCTCACTCCGGACGGGGAGTAAGACTGAAGCTTTCTTT.

This clone was counted only a few times. The chain joins TRBV18 to TRBJ1-2; TRBD1 aligns across 10 bases. Looked up from germline, CDR1 is KGHSH and CDR2 is LQKENI. The CDR3 covers 19 residues. V shed 2 bases, J shed 3 bases, and the junction held 15 bases outside the gene matches. The CDR3 reads CASSPAGQGPTRGDYGYTF. The CDR3 nucleotides are TGTGCCAGCTCACCAGCGGGACAGGGGCCAACCCGGGGGGACTATGGCTACACCTTC.

This clone was detected once. The chain's CDR3 is CASTEGGANEQFF. In DNA, the CDR3 is TGTGCCAGCACCGAAGGCGGGGCTAATGAGCAGTTCTTC. This chain uses TRBV6-5 with TRBJ2-1; tentatively, D is TRBD2 (6 bases). The V end was cut by 7 bases, the J end by 7 bases, with 14 bases between. Germline V CDR1 and CDR2: MNHEY, SVGAGI. CDR3 length equals 13 residues.

V is TRBV19 and J is TRBJ2-7; 9 bases match TRBD1. V shed 4 bases, J shed 3 bases, and the junction held 4 bases outside the gene matches. This CDR3 is 14 amino acids long. Germline loops: CDR1 LNHDA, CDR2 SQIVND (reference sequence). In DNA, the CDR3 is TGTGCCAGTAGTACCGGGACAGGGTTCTACGAGCAGTACTTC. Protein product: CASSTGTGFYEQYF.

CDR3 sequence: CASGELTEAFF. CDR3 bases: TGTGCCAGCGGAGAGTTAACTGAAGCTTTCTTT. The chain carries TRBV11-3 and TRBJ1-1; D remains unclear. This CDR3 region has 11 residues. Per the germline V gene, CDR1 is SGHNT and CDR2 is YENEEA. Trimming removed 8 bases at V and 5 bases at J, with 9 bases between.

The gene calls are TRBV6-5 and TRBJ2-5; maybe TRBD2 (6 bases). The germline gives CDR1 MNHEY, CDR2 SVGAGI. The V end lost 3 bases, the J end lost 4 bases, and 15 bases lay between the germline ends. The CDR3 has 15 amino acids. The chain's CDR3 is CASSYSRGIGETQYF. The CDR3 region has the DNA TGTGCCAGCAGTTATTCCCGGGGGATCGGAGAGACCCAGTACTTC.

The chain has TRBV27 and TRBJ2-3; 10 positions agree with TRBD2. Germline V gene lookup returns CDR1 MNHEY and CDR2 SMNVEV (reference sequence). V shed 8 bases, J shed 9 bases, and the junction held 11 bases outside the gene matches. The CDR3 contains 14 residues. The CDR3 loop is CASGSELAGRTQYF. For the CDR3, the DNA is TGTGCCAGCGGGTCGGAACTAGCGGGGCGGACGCAGTATTTT.

This chain connects TRBV7-7 to TRBJ2-1; TRBD2 agrees at 8 bases. Germline CDR1 is SSHAT and CDR2 is FNYEAQ (reference sequence). The CDR3 spans 13 residues. The CDR3 region is CASGTGGSNEQFF. Written as DNA, the CDR3 is TGTGCTAGCGGGACGGGGGGCTCAAATGAGCAGTTCTTC. Drawing the rest from reference TRBV7-7 and TRBJ2-1, the complete variable domain is GAGVSQSPRYKVTKRGQDVTLRCDPISSHATLYWYQQALGQGPEFLTYFNYEAQPDKSGLPSDRFSAERPEGSISTLTIQRTEQRDSAMYRCASGTGGSNEQFFGPGTRLTVL.

V usage is TRBV5-4 and J usage is TRBJ2-3, with D possibly being TRBD2 (6 bases). Trimming stripped 4 bases from V and 0 bases from J, with 15 bases between. This CDR3 has 16 amino acids. Germline V gives CDR1 SGHNT, CDR2 YYREEE (reference sequence). The CDR3 region is CASSVSGTSSTDTQYF. The DNA of the CDR3 is TGTGCCAGCAGCGTTTCCGGGACTTCAAGCACAGATACGCAGTATTTT. The entire variable domain, with the rest obtained from reference TRBV5-4 and TRBJ2-3, is as follows: ETGVTQSPTHLIKTRGQQVTLRCSSQSGHNTVSWYQQALGQGPQFIFQYYREEENGRGNFPPRFSGLQFPNYSSELNVNALELDDSALYLCASSVSGTSSTDTQYFGPGTRLTVL.

The gene calls are TRBV25-1 and TRBJ1-3, with 10 bases aligning to TRBD1. Germline-derived CDR1 and CDR2 are MGHDK and SYGVNS. The CDR3 totals 17 residues. V lost 7 bases and J lost 4; bases outside the gene matches: 13. CDR3 amino acids: CASIRQGALTEGNTIYF. CDR3 coding DNA: TGTGCCAGCATTCGACAGGGGGCTTTAACGGAAGGAAACACCATATATTTT. Variable domain in full (rest from reference TRBV25-1 and TRBJ1-3): EADIYQTPRYLVIGTGKKITLECSQTMGHDKMYWYQQDPGMELHLIHYSYGVNSTEKGDLSSESTVSRIRTEHFPLTLESARPSHTSQYLCASIRQGALTEGNTIYFGEGSWLTVV.

The rearrangement uses TRBV25-1 and TRBJ1-1; D remains unclear. Trimming left V 3 bases short and J 4 bases short, with 21 bases between. The V gene's germline CDR1 is MGHDK and CDR2 SYGVNS. The CDR3 totals 17 residues. The CDR3 DNA reads TGTGCCAGCAGTGACCTAAGAGCCGGGGTGGGGTCCACTGAAGCTTTCTTT. As protein: CASSDLRAGVGSTEAFF.

This chain links TRBV12-5 with TRBJ2-1; 9 nucleotides line up with TRBD2. This CDR3 has 17 residues. The V gene's germline CDR1 is LGHNT and CDR2 FRNRAP. After removal of 2 bases from V and 7 bases from J, the junction contained 12 bases not matched to a gene. The CDR3 sequence is CASGLKVLAGGLNEQFF. The CDR3 coding sequence is TGTGCTAGTGGTTTGAAGGTACTGGCGGGAGGGCTGAATGAGCAGTTCTTC.

J is TRBJ2-7 and V is TRBV5-1, with D perhaps matching TRBD2 (6 bases). Germline values: CDR1 SGHRS, CDR2 YFSETQ. The CDR3 has 14 amino acids. Deletions cut 3 bases from V and 2 bases from J, with 12 bases between. CDR3: CASSWTTVTYEQYF. The CDR3 nucleotides are TGCGCCAGCAGCTGGACTACTGTCACCTACGAGCAGTACTTC.

This clone showed up just once. This sequence joins TRBV14 and TRBJ2-3; TRBD2 matches 15 bases. Per germline, CDR1 SGHDN and CDR2 FVKESK. The CDR3 has 14 residues. With V trimmed by 10 bases and J by 8 bases, 7 bases remained unmatched. CDR3 residues: CATRTSGGALTQYF. CDR3 nucleotide sequence: TGTGCCACCCGGACTAGCGGGGGGGCCCTTACGCAGTATTTT.

The chain recombines TRBV28 with TRBJ1-1; 8 positions match TRBD1. This CDR3 region has 11 residues. Trimming removed 10 bases from V and 11 bases from J; junction bases left unmatched: 9. Looked up from germline, CDR1 is MDHEN and CDR2 is SYDVKM. In DNA, the CDR3 is TGTGCCATACTGAACAGGGGGGCGGCTTTCTTT. Encoded protein: CAILNRGAAFF.

V is TRBV29-1 and J is TRBJ2-1; the match to TRBD2 covers 10 bases. This CDR3 contains 13 residues. After removal of 5 bases from V and 10 bases from J, the junction contained 8 bases not matched to a gene. The germline V gene encodes CDR1 SQVTM and CDR2 ANQGSEA. The CDR3 loop is CSVRPAGGWEQFF. The CDR3 DNA follows: TGCAGCGTTCGACCAGCGGGAGGGTGGGAGCAGTTCTTC.

The J gene is TRBJ2-3, the V gene TRBV29-1; tentatively, D is TRBD1 (5 bases). Germline V CDR1 and CDR2: SQVTM, ANQGSEA. The CDR3 spans 13 residues. The V end lost 0 bases, the J end lost 11 bases, and 15 bases lay between the germline ends. CDR3 sequence: CSVEDFILGQQYF. In nucleotides, the CDR3 is TGCAGCGTTGAAGACTTCATTTTGGGGCAGCAGTATTTT.